This T cell receptor beta chain was recovered during a study of T cell responses to AZD1222 COVID-19 vaccine. A note on this clone: Its antigen is currently unknown.

Produced via immunoSEQ multiplex PCR; TCRdb's table is partial and in-frame only. The repertoire consists of around 250,000 clones, with approximately 95% occurring once and the leading ten covering around 0.6%. Study findings and constraints: Two doses of AZD1222 preceded a rise in Spike-specific TCR breadth and depth.

Trimming removed 4 bases from V and 8 bases from J; junction bases left unmatched: 5. Germline V gene lookup returns CDR1 MNHEY and CDR2 SMNVEV (reference sequence). The CDR3 covers 13 residues. The specimen was peripheral blood, collected on day 0 of AZD1222 vaccination. This TCR was recovered from an adult in good health. The chain carries TRBV27 and TRBJ2-3, with TRBD1 matching 8 bases. The CDR3 DNA reads TGTGCCAGCAGTTCCCCGACAGGGGCTACGCAGTATTTT. Its translation is CASSSPTGATQYF.